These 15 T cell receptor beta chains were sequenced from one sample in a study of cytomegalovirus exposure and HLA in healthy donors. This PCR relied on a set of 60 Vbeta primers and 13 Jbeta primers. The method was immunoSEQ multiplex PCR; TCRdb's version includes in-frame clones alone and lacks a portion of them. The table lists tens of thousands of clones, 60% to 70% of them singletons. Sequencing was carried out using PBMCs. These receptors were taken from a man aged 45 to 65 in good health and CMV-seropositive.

CDR3: CASRKGGGDTQYF. The CDR3 region has the DNA TGTGCCAGCAGGAAAGGGGGAGGGGATACGCAGTATTTT. This chain links TRBV6-5 with TRBJ2-3; a weak D match, TRBD2 (7 bases). CDR3 length: 13 amino acids. Between the trimmed V and J ends, which lost 6 bases and 6 bases, there was a span of 13 bases. Per germline, CDR1 MNHEY and CDR2 SVGAGI.

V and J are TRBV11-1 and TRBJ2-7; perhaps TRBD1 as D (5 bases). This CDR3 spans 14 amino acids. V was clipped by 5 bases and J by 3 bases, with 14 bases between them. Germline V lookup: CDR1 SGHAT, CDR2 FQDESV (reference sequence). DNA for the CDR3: TGTGCCAGCAGCCTCAGGGAAGCAAGCTACGAGCAGTACTTC. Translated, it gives CASSLREASYEQYF.

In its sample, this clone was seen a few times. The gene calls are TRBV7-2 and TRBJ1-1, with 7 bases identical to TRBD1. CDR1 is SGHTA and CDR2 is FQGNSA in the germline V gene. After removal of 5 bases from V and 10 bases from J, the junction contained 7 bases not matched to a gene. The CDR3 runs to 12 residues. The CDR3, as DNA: TGTGCCAGCAGCCCGACAGGGTTGGGAGCTTTCTTT. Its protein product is CASSPTGLGAFF.

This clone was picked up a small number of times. The CDR3 DNA follows: TGTGCCATCCCCCGACAGAGCACCGGGGAGCTGTTTTTT. Translated: CAIPRQSTGELFF. The genes are TRBV2 and TRBJ2-2; maybe TRBD1 (5 bases). V was cut by 10 bases and J by 4 bases, with 13 bases left in between. Germline CDR1 is SNHLY and CDR2 is FYNNEI. This CDR3 region has 13 residues.

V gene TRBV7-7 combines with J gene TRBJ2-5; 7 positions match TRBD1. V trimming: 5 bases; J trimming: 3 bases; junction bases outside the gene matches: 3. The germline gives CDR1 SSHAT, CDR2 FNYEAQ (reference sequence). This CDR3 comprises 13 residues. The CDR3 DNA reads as TGTGCCAGCAGCCCGGGACAGAAAGAGACCCAGTACTTC. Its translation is CASSPGQKETQYF.

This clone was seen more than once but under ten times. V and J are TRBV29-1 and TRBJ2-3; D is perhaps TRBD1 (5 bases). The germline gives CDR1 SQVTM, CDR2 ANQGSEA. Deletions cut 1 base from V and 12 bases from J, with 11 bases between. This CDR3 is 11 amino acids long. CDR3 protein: CSVEGGRHQYF. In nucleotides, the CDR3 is TGCAGCGTTGAAGGGGGCAGGCATCAGTATTTT.

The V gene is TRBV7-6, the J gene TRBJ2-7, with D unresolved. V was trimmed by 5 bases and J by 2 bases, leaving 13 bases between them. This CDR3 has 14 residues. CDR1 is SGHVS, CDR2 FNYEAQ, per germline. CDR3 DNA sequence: TGTGCCAGCAGCCCGGCAGGTAATCCCTACGAGCAGTACTTC. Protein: CASSPAGNPYEQYF.

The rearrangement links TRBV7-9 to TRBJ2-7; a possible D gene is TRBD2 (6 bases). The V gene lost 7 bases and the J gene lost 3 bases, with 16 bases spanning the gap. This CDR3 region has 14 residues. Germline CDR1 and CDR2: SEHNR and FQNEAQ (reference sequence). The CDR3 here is CASNPEGRFYEQYF. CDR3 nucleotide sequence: TGTGCCAGCAACCCGGAGGGCAGATTCTACGAGCAGTACTTC.

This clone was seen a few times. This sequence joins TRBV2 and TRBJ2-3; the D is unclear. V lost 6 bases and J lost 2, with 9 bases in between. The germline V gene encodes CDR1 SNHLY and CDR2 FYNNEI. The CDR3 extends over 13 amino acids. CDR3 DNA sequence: TGTGCCAGCAGAGCAACTCTCACAGATACGCAGTATTTT. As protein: CASRATLTDTQYF.

This CDR3 is CAINPSQGTEAFF. In DNA form, the CDR3 reads TGTGCCATCAACCCTTCCCAGGGAACTGAAGCTTTCTTT. The rearrangement joins TRBV7-9 to TRBJ1-1; the D gene is possibly TRBD1 (5 bases). The V gene's germline CDR1 is SEHNR and CDR2 FQNEAQ (reference sequence). Deletions cut 10 bases from V and 5 bases from J, with 17 bases between. This CDR3 contains 13 residues.

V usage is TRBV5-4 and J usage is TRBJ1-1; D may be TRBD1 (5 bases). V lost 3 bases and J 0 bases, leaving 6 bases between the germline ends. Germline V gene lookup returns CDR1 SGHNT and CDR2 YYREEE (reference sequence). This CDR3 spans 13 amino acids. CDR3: CASSSTVNTEAFF. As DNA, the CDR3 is TGTGCCAGCAGCTCGACAGTGAACACTGAAGCTTTCTTT. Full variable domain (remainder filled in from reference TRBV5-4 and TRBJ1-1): ETGVTQSPTHLIKTRGQQVTLRCSSQSGHNTVSWYQQALGQGPQFIFQYYREEENGRGNFPPRFSGLQFPNYSSELNVNALELDDSALYLCASSSTVNTEAFFGQGTRLTVV.

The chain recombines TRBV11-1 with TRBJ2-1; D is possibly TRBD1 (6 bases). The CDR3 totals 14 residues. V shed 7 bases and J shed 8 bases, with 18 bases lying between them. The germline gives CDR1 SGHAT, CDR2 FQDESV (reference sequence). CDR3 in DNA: TGTGCCAGCAACCGACAGGAGGATAACGATGAGCAGTTCTTC. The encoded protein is CASNRQEDNDEQFF.

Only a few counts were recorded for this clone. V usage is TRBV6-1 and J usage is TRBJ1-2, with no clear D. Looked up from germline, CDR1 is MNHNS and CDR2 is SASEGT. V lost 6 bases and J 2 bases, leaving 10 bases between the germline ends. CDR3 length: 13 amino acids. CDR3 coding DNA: TGTGCCAGCAGCCTGGACTGGAACTATGGCTACACCTTC. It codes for CASSLDWNYGYTF.

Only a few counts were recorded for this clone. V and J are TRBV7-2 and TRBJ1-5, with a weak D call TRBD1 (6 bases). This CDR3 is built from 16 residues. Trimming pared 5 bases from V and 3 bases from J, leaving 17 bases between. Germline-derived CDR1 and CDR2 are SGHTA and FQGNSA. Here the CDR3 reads CASSPNGQSFNQPQHF. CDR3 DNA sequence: TGTGCCAGCAGCCCCAACGGACAGAGCTTCAATCAGCCCCAGCATTTT.

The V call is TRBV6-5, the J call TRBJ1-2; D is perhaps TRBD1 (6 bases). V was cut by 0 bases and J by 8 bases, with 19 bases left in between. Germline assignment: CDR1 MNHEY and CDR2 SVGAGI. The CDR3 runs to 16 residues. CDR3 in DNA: TGTGCCAGCAGTTACTCAATTTGGGGGCTTGAGCACGGCTACACCTTC. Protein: CASSYSIWGLEHGYTF.